The sequence of this T cell receptor beta chain was determined in a study of T cells in Graves' hyperthyroidism and ophthalmopathy. Overall study results and limits: Most expanded thyroid clonotypes above 0.001 recurred in blood.

The CDR3 regions of TCR beta were amplified from RNA transcripts. The HTBI primer set served for first-round RT-PCR of the TCR CDR3. TCRdb re-called the multiplex PCR reads with MiXCR, one entry per CDR3 protein. Of 600,000 to 700,000 distinct CDR3 sequences listed, 45% are singletons. Each diagnosis was grounded in clinical symptoms, serum thyroxine and TRAb, thyroid ultrasound, and orbital computed tomography. Turning to this clonotype: Antigen specificity is unknown.

This CDR3 comprises 15 residues. V was trimmed by 5 bases and J by 5 bases, leaving 18 bases between them. Germline V gives CDR1 SNHLY, CDR2 FYNNEI. This receptor was identified in an adult man with Graves' disease, either hyperthyroidism or ophthalmopathy (not recorded which). The V call is TRBV2, the J call TRBJ2-5; D tentatively reads TRBD1 or TRBD2 (5 bases each). The sequenced material came from peripheral blood or thyroid tissue (not recorded which). The CDR3 DNA reads as TGTGCCAGCAGTTTGACGTATGGGGCTAGCGAGACCCAGTACTTC. Amino acid sequence: CASSLTYGASETQYF.